Listed below are T cell receptor beta chains from one sample, sequenced in a study of T cell repertoires in cytomegalovirus infection. TCRdb ran MiXCR on the reads and lists one entry per CDR3 protein. The sample lists approximately 200,000 distinct CDR3 sequences; approximately 24% were seen once. The sequenced sample consisted of CD8+ T cells from PBMCs. Receptors originate from a human donor in good health (CMV status not recorded). Some clones in this sample may be carry-over from other donors' samples. The CDR3 runs from the conserved cysteine through the conserved F or W. A D gene is named only where the DNA matches it firmly. Clone size appears in some rows only: once, few, many, or a class for an expanded clone.

NA | TRBJ1-5 | many | TRBV4-1 | TGCGCCAGCAGCCAAGGCCGAGTAAGCAATCAGCCCCAGCATTTT | CASSQGRVSNQPQHF
TRBD1 | TRBJ1-1 | NA | TRBV6-2/TRBV6-3 | TGTGCCAGCTCCTTGAGGGGGCTGGGTACTGAAGCTTTCTTT | CASSLRGLGTEAFF
NA | TRBJ1-1 | NA | TRBV20-1 | TGCAGTGCTCACGGGGGGTTGAACACTGAAGCTTTCTTT | CSAHGGLNTEAFF
NA | TRBJ2-1 | many | TRBV7-2 | TGTGCCAGCAGCCCCCCTGGACTGGCAAACTTCAATGAGCAGTTCTTC | CASSPPGLANFNEQFF
TRBD2 | TRBJ2-5 | NA | TRBV20-1 | TGCAGTGCTAGACGGCTAGCGGAAGAGACCCAGTACTTC | CSARRLAEETQYF
TRBD1 | TRBJ1-1 | many | TRBV19 | TGTGCCAGTAGAATCGGGACAGGGCTGAACACTGAAGCTTTCTTT | CASRIGTGLNTEAFF
NA | TRBJ2-7 | many | TRBV27 | TGTGCCAGCAGTGTCTCTGGGGGCGGACCCTACGAGCAGTACTTC | CASSVSGGGPYEQYF
NA | TRBJ1-2 | NA | TRBV28 | TGTGCCAGCAGTTTGCTGGAGCAACCTAACTATGGCTACACCTTC | CASSLLEQPNYGYTF
TRBD1 | TRBJ1-2 | NA | TRBV28 | TGTGCCAGCAGTTTAGGGAACAGGGGGCTTGGCTACACCTTC | CASSLGNRGLGYTF
NA | TRBJ2-7 | few | TRBV2 | TGTGCCAGCAGTGACGACCTCTACGAGCAGTACTTC | CASSDDLYEQYF